Listed below are T cell receptor beta chains from one sample, sequenced in a study of response to subunit inactivated influenza vaccine. TCRdb fed the RT-PCR reads into MiXCR, producing one record per CDR3 protein. This table holds 280,000 or so distinct CDR3 sequences, about a fifth found once. Material: PBMCs from blood, obtained approximately 22 months after vaccination. These receptors originate from a man between 50 and 69 years old who received an inactivated influenza vaccine. CDR3s include the opening cysteine and the closing phenylalanine or tryptophan. Each record gives: V gene, clone size, J gene, D gene, CDR3 protein, CDR3 DNA. A D gene is named only where the DNA matches it firmly. The listing skips clone size in some rows; elsewhere it reads once, few, many or a size class.

>TRBV18|.|TRBJ1-4|.
CASSPIQGRTNEKLFF
TGTGCCAGCTCACCAATTCAGGGGCGAACTAATGAAAAACTGTTTTTT
>TRBV27|few|TRBJ1-1|.
CASSPEMKRWGNTEAFF
TGTGCCAGCAGTCCAGAAATGAAACGTTGGGGGAACACTGAAGCTTTCTTT
>TRBV2|.|TRBJ1-2|.
CASSRSTVDYGYTF
TGTGCCAGCTCCCGTTCGACAGTGGACTATGGCTACACCTTC
>TRBV12-3/TRBV12-4|few|TRBJ1-5|.
CASSFLGLGQPQHF
TGTGCCAGCAGTTTTTTAGGGTTGGGACAGCCCCAGCATTTT
>TRBV20-1|once|TRBJ2-7|TRBD2
CSAYSGGQNEQYF
TGCAGTGCCTATAGCGGGGGCCAGAACGAGCAGTACTTC
>TRBV20-1|few|TRBJ2-7|.
CSAGALAIYEQYF
TGCAGTGCCGGGGCCCTAGCGATCTACGAGCAGTACTTC
>TRBV27|few|TRBJ2-1|TRBD2
CASSSSPPSGYYEQFF
TGTGCCAGCAGTTCATCCCCCCCTAGCGGGTATTATGAGCAGTTCTTC
>TRBV10-2|few|TRBJ1-5|.
CASSDQTSFVGGKGQPQHF
TGCGCCAGCAGTGACCAGACCTCTTTTGTAGGGGGAAAGGGTCAGCCCCAGCATTTT
>TRBV29-1|few|TRBJ2-3|.
CSVTQGKDTQYF
TGCAGCGTTACACAGGGAAAAGATACGCAGTATTTT
>TRBV7-8|.|TRBJ1-2|.
CASSLGSEPNYGYTF
TGTGCCAGCAGCTTAGGTTCAGAACCTAACTATGGCTACACCTTC
>TRBV5-4|once|TRBJ2-7|.
CASSLAGRDYEQYF
TGTGCCAGCAGCTTGGCGGGAAGGGACTACGAGCAGTACTTC
>TRBV14|many|TRBJ2-3|.
CASSQVYTQYF
TGTGCCAGCAGCCAAGTTTATACGCAGTATTTT
>TRBV11-1|few|TRBJ2-7|TRBD2
CASSLARRGRSSYEQYF
TGTGCCAGCAGCTTAGCGCGGCGGGGGAGAAGCTCCTACGAGCAGTACTTC
>TRBV20-1|.|TRBJ2-7|.
CSARPGGTSSEQYF
TGCAGTGCCCGCCCGGGGGGCACCTCGAGTGAGCAGTACTTC
>TRBV20-1|many|TRBJ1-1|.
CSAYREDTEAFF
TGCAGTGCTTACAGGGAGGACACTGAAGCTTTCTTT
>TRBV28|.|TRBJ1-2|.
CASSSYQGGYTF
TGTGCCAGCAGTTCGTACCAAGGCGGCTACACCTTC
>TRBV29-1|.|TRBJ2-1|.
CSVEGLVFVEQFF
TGCAGCGTTGAAGGGCTAGTATTCGTTGAGCAGTTCTTC
>TRBV7-9|.|TRBJ2-3|TRBD1
CASSFLKSGGDTQYF
TGTGCCAGCAGCTTTCTAAAATCAGGGGGAGATACGCAGTATTTT
>TRBV15|few|TRBJ1-4|TRBD1
CATSRGGYRQGAVHEKLFF
TGTGCCACCAGCAGAGGGGGGTACCGACAGGGGGCCGTACATGAAAAACTGTTTTTT
>TRBV5-4|many|TRBJ2-3|.
CASSRTRDPDTQYF
TGTGCCAGCAGCAGGACCAGGGATCCAGATACGCAGTATTTT
>TRBV29-1|few|TRBJ1-3|TRBD1
CSVSMTGLGNTIYF
TGCAGCGTTTCCATGACAGGGCTAGGAAACACCATATATTTT
>TRBV5-1|.|TRBJ2-5|.
CASSGTEETQYF
TGCGCCAGCAGCGGAACCGAAGAGACCCAGTACTTC
>TRBV3-1|few|TRBJ2-5|TRBD2
CASSPMTGGVETQYF
TGTGCCAGCAGCCCCATGACGGGGGGAGTCGAGACCCAGTACTTC
>TRBV6-2/TRBV6-3|.|TRBJ2-3|.
CAIQAGSTDTQYF
TGTGCCATCCAGGCGGGGAGCACAGATACGCAGTATTTT
>TRBV6-1|few|TRBJ1-1|.
CASILVNTEAFF
.
>TRBV20-1|.|TRBJ1-5|TRBD1
CSARDSGTGFNQPQHF
TGCAGTGCTAGGGATTCCGGGACAGGCTTTAATCAGCCCCAGCATTTT
>TRBV29-1|.|TRBJ2-3|TRBD1
CSGGQASTDTQYF
TGCAGCGGGGGACAGGCCAGCACAGATACGCAGTATTTT
>TRBV6-6|.|TRBJ1-3|TRBD1
CAIQGARGNTIYF
TGTGCCATACAGGGGGCGCGTGGAAACACCATATATTTT
>TRBV15|few|TRBJ1-1|.
CATSRERGAEAFF
TGTGCCACCAGCAGAGAACGGGGCGCTGAAGCTTTCTTT
>TRBV12-3/TRBV12-4|.|TRBJ2-1|.
CASSSLQGNEQFF
TGTGCCAGCAGTTCTCTACAGGGCAATGAGCAGTTCTTC
>TRBV9|many|TRBJ1-2|.
CASKPIQDWGNYGYTF
TGTGCCAGCAAGCCCATCCAGGATTGGGGTAACTATGGCTACACCTTC
>TRBV14|few|TRBJ2-7|.
CASSQAETLGEQYF
TGTGCCAGCAGCCAAGCCGAGACGCTAGGGGAGCAGTACTTC
>TRBV6-5|.|TRBJ2-3|.
CASSYRRVDTQYF
TGTGCCAGCAGTTACCGACGGGTCGACACGCAGTATTTT
>TRBV28|.|TRBJ1-1|.
CASSSIPGQNTEAFF
TGTGCCAGCAGCTCGATACCAGGACAGAACACTGAAGCTTTCTTT
>TRBV12-3/TRBV12-4|few|TRBJ2-3|.
CASSPRPIMVGGHNTDTQYF
TGTGCCAGCAGTCCCCGACCCATAATGGTTGGCGGGCATAACACAGATACGCAGTATTTT
>TRBV5-1|few|TRBJ2-7|.
CASSLTGIGEQYF
TGCGCCAGCAGCTTGACAGGGATAGGGGAGCAGTACTTC
>TRBV9|.|TRBJ2-1|TRBD2
CASSVSGGGGPNEQFF
TGTGCCAGCAGCGTAAGCGGGGGGGGAGGGCCAAATGAGCAGTTCTTC
>TRBV5-1|few|TRBJ1-1|.
CASGREGVDTEAFF
TGCGCCAGCGGGCGCGAAGGGGTGGACACTGAAGCTTTCTTT
>TRBV12-3/TRBV12-4|.|TRBJ1-4|.
CASSFRQFSGKLFF
TGTGCCAGCAGTTTCCGCCAGTTCAGTGGAAAACTGTTTTTT
>TRBV29-1|.|TRBJ2-1|.
CSVSLGQGEQFF
TGCAGCGTTAGTTTAGGCCAGGGTGAGCAGTTCTTC
>TRBV4-3|.|TRBJ2-3|.
CASSPGAATDTQYF
TGCGCCAGCAGCCCTGGGGCAGCCACAGATACGCAGTATTTT
>TRBV4-3|many|TRBJ2-4|.
CASSQDRDQDIQYF
TGCGCCAGCAGCCAAGATCGTGACCAGGACATTCAGTACTTC
>TRBV7-9|.|TRBJ1-4|.
CASSLAGRGSEKLFF
TGTGCCAGCAGCTTAGCGGGACGGGGGAGTGAAAAACTGTTTTTT
>TRBV29-1|.|TRBJ1-2|.
CSVIEAGWGYTF
TGCAGCGTAATCGAGGCAGGGTGGGGCTACACCTTC
>TRBV6-1|.|TRBJ1-1|.
CASRPRRTNTEAFF
TGTGCCAGCAGGCCGCGCAGGACGAACACTGAAGCTTTCTTT
>TRBV5-1|.|TRBJ1-4|.
CASSLGPYEKLFF
TGCGCCAGCAGCTTGGGGCCCTATGAAAAACTGTTTTTT
>TRBV9|.|TRBJ2-2|.
CASSVEQGHTGELFF
TGTGCCAGCAGCGTAGAACAGGGTCACACCGGGGAGCTGTTTTTT
>TRBV6-1|.|TRBJ1-6|.
CASHMAENNSPLHF
TGTGCCAGCCACATGGCGGAGAATAATTCACCCCTCCACTTT
>TRBV10-3|few|TRBJ1-2|.
CATGGVNPRGAQQGGYTF
TGTGCCACTGGGGGCGTTAACCCGAGGGGGGCGCAACAGGGCGGCTACACCTTC
>TRBV19|.|TRBJ2-1|TRBD2
CAVLAGGSSYNEQFF
TGTGCCGTCCTGGCGGGGGGCTCCTCCTACAATGAGCAGTTCTTC
>TRBV30|few|TRBJ1-6|TRBD1
CAWRDTGQGNSPLHF
TGTGCCTGGAGGGATACGGGACAGGGGAATTCACCCCTCCACTTT
>TRBV10-3|few|TRBJ2-7|.
CAISQQGASYEQYF
TGTGCCATCAGTCAACAGGGAGCTTCCTACGAGCAGTACTTC
>TRBV7-8|.|TRBJ1-2|TRBD1
CASRLDRANYGYTF
TGTGCCAGCAGATTAGACAGGGCTAACTATGGCTACACCTTC